One sample yielded the 32 T cell receptor beta chains listed below, sequenced in a study of PD-1 blockade in classical Hodgkin lymphoma. The table came from immunoSEQ multiplex PCR; TCRdb's copy has only in-frame clones and leaves some out. The sample gives 35,000 to 40,000 clones, approximately 86% of which show up once; more than 6.5% is in the top ten. No patient escaped relapse after autologous stem cell transplantation, and brentuximab vedotin exposure varied. The material sequenced was peripheral blood mononuclear cells (PBMCs), taken before the second cycle of nivolumab. The receptors were gathered from a human donor with classical Hodgkin lymphoma.

CDR3 region: CSVGLNLRETQYF. For the CDR3, the DNA is TGCAGCGTCGGACTGAACCTCCGGGAGACCCAGTACTTC. This chain links TRBV29-1 with TRBJ2-5, with a tentative D call TRBD2 (5 bases). Germline CDR1 SQVTM, CDR2 ANQGSEA. Deletions cut 6 bases from V and 5 bases from J, with 16 bases between. CDR3 length: 13 amino acids.

This clone was recorded only once. This chain connects TRBV6-1 to TRBJ2-1; D is uncertain. The CDR3 has 14 amino acids. From germline, CDR1 is MNHNS and CDR2 SASEGT. The V gene lost 0 bases and the J gene lost 9 bases, with 12 bases spanning the gap. The CDR3 spells CASSEALLGGEQFF. CDR3 sequence (DNA): TGTGCCAGCAGTGAAGCGCTTCTGGGTGGTGAGCAGTTCTTC.

The chain uses TRBV7-9 and TRBJ2-7; 8 positions agree with TRBD2. The CDR3 sequence is 14 residues long. Germline lookup yields CDR1 SEHNR and CDR2 FQNEAQ (reference sequence). V gave up 5 bases and J gave up 2 bases; unmatched junction bases: 5. CDR3 bases: TGTGCCAGCAGCCATACTAGCGGCCCCTACGAGCAGTACTTC. Translating gives CASSHTSGPYEQYF.

The rearrangement joins TRBV28 to TRBJ2-7; possibly TRBD1 for D (6 bases). Looked up from germline, CDR1 is MDHEN and CDR2 is SYDVKM. CDR3 length: 15 amino acids. V was trimmed by 1 base and J by 5 bases, leaving 15 bases between them. DNA of the CDR3: TGTGCCAGCAGTTTATTCTATGGGACAACAAACGAGCAGTACTTC. This sequence encodes CASSLFYGTTNEQYF.

Details on this clone: The sample holds other DNA sequences that translate to the same CDR3. The V call is TRBV4-1, the J call TRBJ2-1; D gene uncertain. V dropped 2 bases and J dropped 5 bases, with 1 base sitting between them. Germline V gene lookup returns CDR1 MGHRA and CDR2 YSYEKL. The CDR3 length is 11 residues. CDR3: CASSQNNEQFF. The CDR3 DNA reads TGCGCCAGCAGCCAAAACAATGAGCAGTTCTTC.

The chain recombines TRBV9 with TRBJ1-4; D call uncertain. Trimming pared 0 bases from V and 3 bases from J, leaving 18 bases between. From germline, CDR1 is SGDLS and CDR2 YYNGEE. The CDR3 totals 18 residues. CDR3 DNA sequence: TGTGCCAGCAGCGTAGGGCCCGGAGGAAGGGTAGCTAATGAAAAACTGTTTTTT. It specifies CASSVGPGGRVANEKLFF.

The chain joins TRBV19 to TRBJ2-1; tentative D call: TRBD2 (6 bases). Germline lookup yields CDR1 LNHDA and CDR2 SQIVND (reference sequence). CDR3 size: 16 residues. The V end lost 5 bases, the J end lost 0 bases, and 14 bases lay between the germline ends. The CDR3 reads CASSVRSGNSYNEQFF. CDR3 DNA: TGTGCCAGTAGTGTCCGTAGCGGAAACTCCTACAATGAGCAGTTCTTC. The full variable domain, in which reference TRBV19 and TRBJ2-1 provide the parts outside the CDR3, is DGGITQSPKYLFRKEGQNVTLSCEQNLNHDAMYWYRQDPGQGLRLIYYSQIVNDFQKGDIAEGYSVSREKKESFPLTVTSAQKNPTAFYLCASSVRSGNSYNEQFFGPGTRLTVL.

The chain recombines TRBV5-1 with TRBJ2-1; TRBD1 matches 12 bases. CDR1 is SGHRS and CDR2 is YFSETQ in the germline V gene. The V gene end was trimmed by 5 bases and the J gene end by 9 bases; junction bases not matched to a gene: 12. The CDR3 extends over 16 amino acids. CDR3: CASSRNPGQGATEQFF. Written as DNA, the CDR3 is TGCGCCAGCAGTCGCAACCCGGGACAGGGGGCGACTGAGCAGTTCTTC.

V is TRBV10-3 and J is TRBJ2-2, with TRBD1 matching over 8 bases. The CDR3 is 17 amino acids. Germline CDR1 ENHRY, CDR2 SYGVKD. The V gene end was trimmed by 5 bases and the J gene end by 1 base; junction bases not matched to a gene: 9. The CDR3 here is CAISRGTGKVNTGELFF. The CDR3 bases are TGTGCCATCAGTCGCGGGACAGGCAAAGTGAACACCGGGGAGCTGTTTTTT.

The rearrangement uses TRBV9 and TRBJ2-3; the D gene is possibly TRBD1 (5 bases). In germline, CDR1 is SGDLS, CDR2 YYNGEE. CDR3 length equals 14 residues. V was shortened by 0 bases and J by 4 bases, with 9 bases between the two germline ends. As DNA, the CDR3 is TGTGCCAGCAGCGTAGATATCAGGGCAGATACGCAGTATTTT. Translating gives CASSVDIRADTQYF. Together with reference TRBV9 and TRBJ2-3, the CDR3 gives the full variable domain: DSGVTQTPKHLITATGQRVTLRCSPRSGDLSVYWYQQSLDQGLQFLIQYYNGEERAKGNILERFSAQQFPDLHSELNLSSLELGDSALYFCASSVDIRADTQYFGPGTRLTVL.

The chain recombines TRBV2 with TRBJ1-5; D remains unclear. This CDR3 region has 13 residues. Germline V gene lookup returns CDR1 SNHLY and CDR2 FYNNEI. The V and J ends lost 10 bases and 5 bases respectively, with 15 bases between them. The DNA for the CDR3 is TGTGCCACCAACAAAATCGCTCATCAGCCCCAGCATTTT. Its translation: CATNKIAHQPQHF.

The chain links TRBV19 to TRBJ2-3; TRBD2 aligns across 13 bases. With 7 bases clipped from V and 2 bases from J, the junction kept 9 bases outside the gene matches. Germline CDR1 reads LNHDA; CDR2 reads SQIVND (reference sequence). This CDR3 is built from 17 residues. CDR3 amino acids: CASKGWTSGSYTDTQYF. For the CDR3, the DNA is TGTGCCAGTAAAGGTTGGACTAGCGGGAGCTACACAGATACGCAGTATTTT.

The rearrangement links TRBV6-1 to TRBJ1-5; a weak D match, TRBD1 (5 bases). Trimming shortened V by 9 bases and J by 1 base, and 7 bases separated the two germline ends. The CDR3 is 12 residues long. The germline CDR1 and CDR2 sequences are MNHNS and SASEGT. CDR3 nucleotide sequence: TGTGCCAGTAGGGACAGCAATCAGCCCCAGCATTTT. Translation gives CASRDSNQPQHF.

The genes are TRBV10-3 and TRBJ2-7; D might be TRBD2 (5 bases). The CDR3 is 13 residues long. Germline V CDR1 and CDR2: ENHRY, SYGVKD. The CDR3 reads CANRPGISGEQYF. CDR3 bases: TGTGCTAATAGACCCGGGATTTCTGGCGAGCAGTACTTC.

This chain uses TRBV11-3 with TRBJ1-3; tentatively, D is TRBD1 (5 bases). The CDR3 has 18 residues. Germline V gives CDR1 SGHNT, CDR2 YENEEA. V was pared by 7 bases and J by 0 bases, with 22 bases between. DNA of the CDR3: TGTGCCAGCAAAGACAGTAAATGGGGTAGAACCTCTGGAAACACCATATATTTT. It is translated as CASKDSKWGRTSGNTIYF.

The V gene is TRBV7-8, the J gene TRBJ2-2; no clear D gene. V shed 5 bases and J shed 7 bases, with 20 bases lying between them. Germline V gene data show CDR1 as SGHVS and CDR2 as FQNEAQ. This CDR3 spans 16 amino acids. CDR3 amino acids: CASSLRSSGRGGELFF. CDR3 coding DNA: TGTGCCAGCAGCCTACGATCTAGTGGTAGAGGCGGGGAGCTGTTTTTT. Based on the CDR3 plus reference TRBV7-8 and TRBJ2-2, the full variable domain is GAGVSQSPRYKVAKRGQDVALRCDPISGHVSLFWYQQALGQGPEFLTYFQNEAQLDKSGLPSDRFFAERPEGSVSTLKIQRTQQEDSAVYLCASSLRSSGRGGELFFGEGSRLTVL.

This chain connects TRBV30 to TRBJ2-3; TRBD1 matches at 7 bases. The trim removed 0 bases at V and 1 base at J, leaving 1 base unmatched. The CDR3 is made up of 14 amino acids. CDR1 and CDR2 from the germline V gene are GTSNPN and SVGIG (reference sequence). The chain's CDR3 is CAWSVTGGTDTQYF. CDR3 sequence (DNA): TGTGCCTGGAGTGTCACAGGGGGCACAGATACGCAGTATTTT.

This clone was observed once. This sequence joins TRBV1 and TRBJ2-7; the DNA was not used to check the table's D call, TRBD1. TRBV1 is labeled a pseudogene. The CDR3 has 12 residues. Here the CDR3 reads CTSRLIGDEQYF. CDR3 coding DNA: TGCACCAGCAGGTTAATAGGGGACGAGCAGTACTTC.

The rearrangement uses TRBV6-5 and TRBJ1-2; D not resolved. The CDR3 consists of 11 residues. Per germline, CDR1 MNHEY and CDR2 SVGAGI. V was pared by 7 bases and J by 7 bases, with 10 bases between. DNA of the CDR3: TGTGCCAGCACTTTACGGGGTGGCTACACCTTC. It codes for CASTLRGGYTF.

DNA of the CDR3: TGTGCCAGCAGCCCAACTAGCGGGAGTAAACGCGAGCAGTACTTC. Protein: CASSPTSGSKREQYF. The chain couples TRBV11-3 to TRBJ2-7; 11 bases match TRBD2. This CDR3 comprises 15 residues. Per germline, CDR1 SGHNT and CDR2 YENEEA. The junction had 9 bases not matched to a gene; V was cut back by 5 bases and J by 6 bases.

The J gene is TRBJ1-4, the V gene TRBV5-1; D remains ambiguous. The ends were cut back, 0 bases at V and 2 bases at J, with 5 bases in the middle. The CDR3 sequence is 14 residues long. The germline V gene encodes CDR1 SGHRS and CDR2 YFSETQ. CDR3 nucleotide sequence: TGCGCCAGCAGCTTGGGGGCGACTAATGAAAAACTGTTTTTT. This gives the protein CASSLGATNEKLFF.

In this sample, this clone turned up a few times. This chain connects TRBV6-6 to TRBJ2-7; D remains ambiguous. CDR1 is MNHNY and CDR2 is SVGAGI in the germline V gene (reference sequence). There are 14 residues in the CDR3. V was trimmed by 3 bases and J by 0 bases, leaving 9 bases between them. As DNA, the CDR3 is TGTGCCAGCAGTTATTCCAAGAGCTCCTACGAGCAGTACTTC. Its translation: CASSYSKSSYEQYF.

V is TRBV29-1 and J is TRBJ1-2; D gene unclear. Trimming took off 4 bases at V and 6 bases at J, with 3 bases between the two ends. The germline V gene has CDR1 SQVTM and CDR2 ANQGSEA. CDR3 size: 9 residues. The CDR3 sequence is CSVADGYTF. The DNA of the CDR3 is TGCAGCGTTGCCGATGGCTACACCTTC. Full variable domain (remainder filled in from reference TRBV29-1 and TRBJ1-2): SAVISQKPSRDICQRGTSLTIQCQVDSQVTMMFWYRQQPGQSLTLIATANQGSEATYESGFVIDKFPISRPNLTFSTLTVSNMSPEDSSIYLCSVADGYTFGSGTRLTVV.

This chain links TRBV7-3 with TRBJ1-1, with unresolved D. V was clipped by 5 bases and J by 5 bases, with 12 bases between them. In germline, CDR1 is SGHTA, CDR2 FQGTGA. CDR3 size: 13 residues. The CDR3 loop is CASSPRSRTEAFF. The CDR3 nucleotides are TGTGCCAGCAGCCCCCGGTCAAGGACTGAAGCTTTCTTT.

This clone has just one count. The chain combines TRBV9 with TRBJ2-7, with D possibly matching TRBD1 (5 bases). Per the germline V gene, CDR1 is SGDLS and CDR2 is YYNGEE. CDR3 length: 15 residues. Deletions cut 4 bases from V and 1 base from J, with 15 bases between. In DNA form, the CDR3 reads TGTGCCAGCAGCCCCGGGCAGGGTCTATCCTACGAGCAGTACTTC. Protein: CASSPGQGLSYEQYF.

The chain links TRBV9 to TRBJ2-3; TRBD2 agrees at 7 bases. Germline CDR1 reads SGDLS; CDR2 reads YYNGEE. The CDR3 covers 15 residues. Trimming removed 3 bases from V and 5 bases from J; junction bases left unmatched: 9. The CDR3 DNA reads as TGTGCCAGCAGCGAGTGGCGGGAGCTAGTAGATACGCAGTATTTT. It is translated as CASSEWRELVDTQYF.

The gene calls are TRBV4-1 and TRBJ2-1, with D hard to call. The CDR3 contains 16 residues. V shed 5 bases and J shed 2 bases, with 16 bases lying between them. Germline V gene data show CDR1 as MGHRA and CDR2 as YSYEKL. As DNA, the CDR3 is TGCGCCAGCAGCGATTGGGGTGGGTCTGCCTACAATGAGCAGTTCTTC. It yields the protein CASSDWGGSAYNEQFF.

V is TRBV11-3 and J is TRBJ2-3; 8 bases line up with TRBD1. V shed 4 bases, J shed 2 bases, and the junction held 5 bases outside the gene matches. The CDR3 runs 15 residues. Germline values: CDR1 SGHNT, CDR2 YENEEA. CDR3 sequence: CASSSRQGITDTQYF. In nucleotides, the CDR3 is TGTGCCAGCAGCTCTCGACAGGGGATCACAGATACGCAGTATTTT. The entire variable domain, with the rest obtained from reference TRBV11-3 and TRBJ2-3, is as follows: EAGVVQSPRYKIIEKKQPVAFWCNPISGHNTLYWYLQNLGQGPELLIRYENEEAVDDSQLPKDRFSAERLKGVDSTLKIQPAELGDSAVYLCASSSRQGITDTQYFGPGTRLTVL.

This chain uses TRBV28 with TRBJ1-1; D call uncertain. V lost 5 bases and J lost 5, with 12 bases in between. Germline V gene data show CDR1 as MDHEN and CDR2 as SYDVKM. This CDR3 region has 13 residues. The CDR3 coding sequence is TGTGCCAGCAGTCCTTATCTGGAAACTGAAGCTTTCTTT. As protein: CASSPYLETEAFF.

The J gene is TRBJ2-1, the V gene TRBV28; D uncertain. From germline, CDR1 is MDHEN and CDR2 SYDVKM. This CDR3 has 12 residues. V lost 7 bases, J lost 8 bases, and 12 bases lay in between. The CDR3 bases are TGTGCCAGCACATCCACGATCTATGAGCAGTTCTTC. Translating gives CASTSTIYEQFF. The whole variable domain, filled in from reference TRBV28 and TRBJ2-1, reads DVKVTQSSRYLVKRTGEKVFLECVQDMDHENMFWYRQDPGLGLRLIYFSYDVKMKEKGDIPEGYSVSREKKERFSLILESASTNQTSMYLCASTSTIYEQFFGPGTRLTVL.

The V and J genes are TRBV9 and TRBJ1-6; 9 bases align to TRBD1. The CDR3 loop spans 14 amino acids. The trim removed 3 bases at V and 6 bases at J, leaving 1 base unmatched. Germline V gives CDR1 SGDLS, CDR2 YYNGEE. The CDR3 loop is CASSGGQGNSPLHF. In nucleotides, the CDR3 is TGTGCCAGCAGCGGGGGACAGGGTAATTCACCCCTCCACTTT.

The gene calls are TRBV5-1 and TRBJ1-2, with no clear D. CDR1 is SGHRS, CDR2 YFSETQ, per germline. The CDR3 sequence is 14 residues long. The V end lost 0 bases, the J end lost 0 bases, and 6 bases lay between the germline ends. The CDR3 nucleotides read TGCGCCAGCAGCTTGGGGTCAACTAACTATGGCTACACCTTC. The encoded protein is CASSLGSTNYGYTF.